The source of this T cell receptor beta chain is a study of T-cell reconstitution after alpha-beta-depleted transplantation in children. Researchers prepared the TCRbeta library using unique molecular identifiers, the study reports. Via MiXCR, TCRdb re-called the PCR reads, giving one row per CDR3 protein. The data contain more than 550,000 distinct CDR3 sequences, roughly a tenth of them singletons. CDR1 is SGHTA and CDR2 is FQGNSA in the germline V gene. This CDR3 region has 15 residues. V lost 5 bases and J 1 base, leaving 14 bases between the germline ends. J is TRBJ1-2 and V is TRBV7-2; D is unclear. The specimen was PBMCs from the stem cell graft donor, collected from the stem cell graft. This receptor was obtained from a human donor who donated a stem cell graft to a child with acute myeloid leukemia. The CDR3 protein is CASSQSRQFNYGYTF. In nucleotides, the CDR3 is TGTGCCAGCAGCCAAAGTCGTCAGTTTAACTATGGCTACACCTTC.